The next 7 T cell receptor beta chains were all read from a single sample in a study of T cells in localized non-small cell lung cancer. TCRdb keeps only in-frame clones here, not all; method: immunoSEQ multiplex PCR. The sample holds 6,000 to 10,000 clones, approximately 93% seen once. This material consisted of peripheral blood, taken before any cancer treatment. These receptors all come from a woman between 35 and 75 years old with stage I lung adenocarcinoma.

This chain connects TRBV7-2 to TRBJ2-2; 12 nucleotides agree with TRBD1. V shed 5 bases, J shed 6 bases, and the junction held 7 bases outside the gene matches. The CDR3 has 16 residues. Germline CDR1 SGHTA, CDR2 FQGNSA. The chain's CDR3 is CASSLGTGGVSGELFF. The CDR3 nucleotides read TGTGCCAGCAGCCTCGGGACAGGGGGCGTATCCGGGGAGCTGTTTTTT.

The chain couples TRBV25-1 to TRBJ1-6; possible D gene TRBD1, 5 bases. CDR1 MGHDK and CDR2 SYGVNS come from the germline V gene. Between the trimmed V and J ends, which lost 6 bases and 6 bases, there was a span of 9 bases. The CDR3 is made up of 13 amino acids. The CDR3 sequence: CASSPGTNSPLHF. CDR3 nucleotides: TGTGCCAGCAGCCCAGGGACTAATTCACCCCTCCACTTT.

The chain has TRBV5-5 and TRBJ2-5; no clear D gene. From germline, CDR1 is SGHKS and CDR2 YYEKEE (reference sequence). Trimming pared 5 bases from V and 1 base from J, leaving 9 bases between. CDR3 length: 13 residues. The CDR3 sequence: CASRPGIQETQYF. Written as DNA, the CDR3 is TGTGCCAGCAGGCCTGGGATCCAAGAGACCCAGTACTTC.

The chain joins TRBV5-1 to TRBJ2-7, with a weak D call TRBD2 (5 bases). The germline V gene encodes CDR1 SGHRS and CDR2 YFSETQ. The CDR3 extends over 15 amino acids. V was shortened by 2 bases and J by 0 bases, with 12 bases between the two germline ends. The CDR3 DNA follows: TGCGCCAGCAGCTTTACGACTGGGAGCTCCTACGAGCAGTACTTC. It yields the protein CASSFTTGSSYEQYF.

CDR3 residues: CASGLSHRAGTNEKLFF. Written as DNA, the CDR3 is TGTGCTAGTGGTTTGTCGCACAGGGCGGGGACTAATGAAAAACTGTTTTTT. V and J are TRBV12-5 and TRBJ1-4; D perhaps matches TRBD1 (6 bases). V shed 2 bases and J shed 2 bases, with 15 bases lying between them. Germline V gene lookup returns CDR1 LGHNT and CDR2 FRNRAP. The CDR3 runs to 17 residues.

The rearrangement links TRBV5-1 to TRBJ1-1; no clear D. Trimming cost V 1 base and J 3 bases, with 10 bases left between them. The CDR3 runs 14 residues. The germline CDR1 and CDR2 sequences are SGHRS and YFSETQ. CDR3 nucleotide sequence: TGCGCCAGCAGCTTGAAGGGCGGAGACACTGAAGCTTTCTTT. It specifies CASSLKGGDTEAFF.

The chain recombines TRBV6-6 with TRBJ1-5, with D unresolved. Germline values: CDR1 MNHNY, CDR2 SVGAGI (reference sequence). Trimming shortened V by 0 bases and J by 5 bases, and 8 bases separated the two germline ends. The CDR3 length is 14 residues. The CDR3 bases are TGTGCCAGCAGTTACTCGAGAGCAGATCAGCCCCAGCATTTT. Translation gives CASSYSRADQPQHF.